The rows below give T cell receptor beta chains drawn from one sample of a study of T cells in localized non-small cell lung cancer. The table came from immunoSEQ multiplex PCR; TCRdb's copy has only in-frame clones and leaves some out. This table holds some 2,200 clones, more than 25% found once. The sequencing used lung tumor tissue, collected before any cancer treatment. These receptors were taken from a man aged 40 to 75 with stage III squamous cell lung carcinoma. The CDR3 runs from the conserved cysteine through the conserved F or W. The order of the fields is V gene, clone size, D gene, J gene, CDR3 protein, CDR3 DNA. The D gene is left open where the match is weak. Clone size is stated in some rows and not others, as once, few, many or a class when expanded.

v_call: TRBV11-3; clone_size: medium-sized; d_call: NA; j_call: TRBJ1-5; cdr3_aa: CASSLAGGRGPQHF; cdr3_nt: TGTGCCAGCAGCTTGGCCGGGGGCCGGGGGCCCCAGCATTTT
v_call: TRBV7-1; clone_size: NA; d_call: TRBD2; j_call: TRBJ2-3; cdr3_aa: CASSLVLAGTDTQYF; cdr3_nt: TGTGCCAGCAGCTTAGTCCTAGCGGGCACAGATACGCAGTATTTT
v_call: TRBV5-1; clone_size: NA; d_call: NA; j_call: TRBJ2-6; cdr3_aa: CASSFYSPLRVLTF; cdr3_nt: TGCGCCAGCAGCTTCTATTCTCCTTTGAGGGTCCTGACTTTC
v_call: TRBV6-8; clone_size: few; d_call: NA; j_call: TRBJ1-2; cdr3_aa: CASSYLREGYTF; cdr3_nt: TGTGCCAGCAGTTACCTAAGGGAAGGCTACACCTTC
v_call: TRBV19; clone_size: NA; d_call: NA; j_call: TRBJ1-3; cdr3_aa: CASIDGSGNTIYF; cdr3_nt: TGTGCCAGTATCGACGGCTCTGGAAACACCATATATTTT
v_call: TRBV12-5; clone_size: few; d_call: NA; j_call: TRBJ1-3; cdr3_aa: CATRERDTIYF; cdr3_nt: TGTGCCACCAGGGAGAGGGACACCATATATTTT
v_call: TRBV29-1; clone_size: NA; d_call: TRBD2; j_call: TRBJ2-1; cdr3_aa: CAGTSGKNEQFF; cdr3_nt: TGCGCCGGGACTAGCGGGAAAAATGAGCAGTTCTTC
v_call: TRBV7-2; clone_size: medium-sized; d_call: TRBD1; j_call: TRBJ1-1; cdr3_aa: CASSASLDRDTFF; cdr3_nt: TGTGCCAGCAGCGCCTCACTGGACAGGGACACTTTCTTT
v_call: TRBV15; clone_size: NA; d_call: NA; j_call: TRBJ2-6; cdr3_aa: CATSTYSGVSGANVLTF; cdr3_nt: TGTGCCACCAGCACCTATTCAGGGGTCTCTGGGGCCAACGTCCTGACTTTC
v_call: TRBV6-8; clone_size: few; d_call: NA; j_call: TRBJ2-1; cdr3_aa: CATKGNSRTRMTRYNEQFF; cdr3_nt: TGTGCCACCAAAGGGAATAGCCGGACTCGCATGACCCGCTACAATGAGCAGTTCTTC
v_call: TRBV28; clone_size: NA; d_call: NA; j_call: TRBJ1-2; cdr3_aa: CASSFGREFGYTF; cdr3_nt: TGTGCCAGCAGTTTCGGGAGGGAGTTCGGCTACACCTTC
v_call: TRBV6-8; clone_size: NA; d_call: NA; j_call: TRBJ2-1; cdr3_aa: CASSRTPRSYNEQFF; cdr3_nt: TGTGCCAGCAGTCGGACCCCAAGGTCCTACAATGAGCAGTTCTTC
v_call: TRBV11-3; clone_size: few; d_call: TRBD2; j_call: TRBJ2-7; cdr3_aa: CASSQGKARGGSSYEQYF; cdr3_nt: TGTGCCAGCAGCCAAGGGAAGGCCCGGGGCGGGAGCTCCTACGAGCAGTACTTC
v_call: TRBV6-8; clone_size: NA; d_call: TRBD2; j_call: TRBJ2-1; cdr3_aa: CARTYETSGRVLENYEQFF; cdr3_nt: TGTGCCAGAACTTACGAGACTAGCGGGAGAGTTTTGGAGAACTATGAGCAGTTCTTC
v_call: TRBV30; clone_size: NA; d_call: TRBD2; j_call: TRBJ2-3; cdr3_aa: CAFLSRTSGRTDTQYF; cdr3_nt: TGTGCCTTTCTCAGCCGGACTAGCGGGAGAACAGATACGCAGTATTTT
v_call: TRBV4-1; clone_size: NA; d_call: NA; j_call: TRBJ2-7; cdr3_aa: CASSQVPGGGYEQYF; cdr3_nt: TGCGCCAGCAGCCAAGTTCCAGGGGGGGGCTACGAGCAGTACTTC
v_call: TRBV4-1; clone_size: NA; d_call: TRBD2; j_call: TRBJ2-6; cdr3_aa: CTTPGLAGGGGANVLTF; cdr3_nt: TGCACCACTCCGGGACTAGCGGGAGGAGGGGGGGCCAACGTCCTGACTTTC
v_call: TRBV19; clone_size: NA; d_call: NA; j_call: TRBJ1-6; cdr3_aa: CASTLARGRQPLHF; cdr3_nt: TGTGCCAGTACCCTGGCGCGGGGCCGGCAACCCCTCCACTTT
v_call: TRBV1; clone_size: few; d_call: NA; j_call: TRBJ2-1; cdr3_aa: CASSQEGLAYNEQFF; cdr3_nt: TGCGCCAGCAGCCAAGAGGGACTGGCCTACAATGAGCAGTTCTTC
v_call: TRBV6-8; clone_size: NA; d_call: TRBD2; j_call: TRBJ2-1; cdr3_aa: CASIILAGAYNEQFF; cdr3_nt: TGTGCCAGCATAATCCTAGCGGGAGCCTACAATGAGCAGTTCTTC
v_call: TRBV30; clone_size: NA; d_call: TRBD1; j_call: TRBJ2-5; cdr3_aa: CAWSARGPETQYF; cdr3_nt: TGTGCCTGGAGTGCTAGGGGGCCGGAGACCCAGTACTTC
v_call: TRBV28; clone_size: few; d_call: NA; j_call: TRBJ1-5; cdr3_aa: CASRSTGSNQPQHF; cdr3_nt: TGTGCCAGCCGTTCGACGGGAAGCAATCAGCCCCAGCATTTT
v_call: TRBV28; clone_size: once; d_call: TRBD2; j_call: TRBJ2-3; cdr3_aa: CASRGGTDTQYF; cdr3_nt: TGTGCCAGCCGGGGGGGAACAGATACGCAGTATTTT
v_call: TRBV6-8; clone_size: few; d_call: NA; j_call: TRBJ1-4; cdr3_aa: CASSVGTDGKLFF; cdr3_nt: TGTGCCAGCAGTGTAGGGACGGATGGAAAACTGTTTTTT
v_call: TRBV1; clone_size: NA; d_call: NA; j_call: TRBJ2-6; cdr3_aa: CASSASLGGGANVLTF; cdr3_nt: TGCGCCAGCAGCGCCTCCCTCGGGGGTGGGGCCAACGTCCTGACTTTC
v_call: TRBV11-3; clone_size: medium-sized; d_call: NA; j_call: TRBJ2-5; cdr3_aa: CASSQFGVRETQYF; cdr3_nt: TGTGCCAGCAGCCAGTTTGGCGTTCGAGAGACCCAGTACTTC
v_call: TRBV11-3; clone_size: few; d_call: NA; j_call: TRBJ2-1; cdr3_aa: CASSPLGGGGVDEQFF; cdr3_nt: TGTGCCAGCAGCCCTCTAGGGGGGGGCGGGGTAGATGAGCAGTTCTTC
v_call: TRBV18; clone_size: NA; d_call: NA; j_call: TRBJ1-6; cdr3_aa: CASSPDLDNSPLHF; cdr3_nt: TGTGCCAGCTCACCAGACTTAGATAATTCACCCCTCCACTTT
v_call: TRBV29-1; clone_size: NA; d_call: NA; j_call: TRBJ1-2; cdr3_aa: CSAVRDPFTNYGYTF; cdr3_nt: TGCAGCGCTGTCCGGGACCCATTTACTAACTATGGCTACACCTTC
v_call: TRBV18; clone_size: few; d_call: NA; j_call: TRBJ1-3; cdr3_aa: CASSPGQPKSGNTIYF; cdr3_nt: TGTGCCAGCTCACCAGGGCAACCAAAGTCAGGAAACACCATATATTTT
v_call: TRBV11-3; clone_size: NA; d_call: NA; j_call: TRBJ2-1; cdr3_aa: CASSLRLRGAGSSYNEQFF; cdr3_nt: TGTGCCAGCAGCTTAAGATTGAGAGGGGCGGGAAGCTCCTACAATGAGCAGTTCTTC
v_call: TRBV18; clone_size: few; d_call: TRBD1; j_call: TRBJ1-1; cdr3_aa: CASSGTGAEAFF; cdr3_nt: TGTGCCAGCTCAGGCACAGGGGCTGAAGCTTTCTTT
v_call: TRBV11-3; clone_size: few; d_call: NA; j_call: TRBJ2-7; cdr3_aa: CASSPTGERGEQYF; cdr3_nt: TGTGCCAGCAGCCCGACGGGAGAGAGGGGCGAGCAGTACTTC
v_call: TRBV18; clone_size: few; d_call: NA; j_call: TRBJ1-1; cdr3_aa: CASSPTREGTEAFF; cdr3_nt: TGTGCCAGCTCTCCCACCAGGGAAGGAACTGAAGCTTTCTTT
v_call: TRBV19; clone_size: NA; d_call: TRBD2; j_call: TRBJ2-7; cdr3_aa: CASSMGLPYEQYF; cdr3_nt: TGTGCCAGTAGTATGGGACTACCCTACGAGCAGTACTTC
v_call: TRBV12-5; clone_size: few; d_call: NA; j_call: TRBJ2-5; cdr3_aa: CASGPTGTETQYF; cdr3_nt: TGTGCTAGTGGGCCGACAGGTACAGAGACCCAGTACTTC
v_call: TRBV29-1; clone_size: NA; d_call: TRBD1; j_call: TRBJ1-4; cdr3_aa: CSITGTGNEKLFF; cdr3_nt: TGCAGCATAACCGGGACAGGGAATGAAAAACTGTTTTTT
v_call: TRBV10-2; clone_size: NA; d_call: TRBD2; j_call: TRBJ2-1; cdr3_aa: CASSDTILSSGGHNEQFF; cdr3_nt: TGCGCCAGCAGCGACACCATCTTGAGTAGCGGGGGACACAATGAGCAGTTCTTC
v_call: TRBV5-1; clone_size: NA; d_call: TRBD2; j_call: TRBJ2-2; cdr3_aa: CASEKAGASTGELFF; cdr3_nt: TGCGCCAGCGAAAAAGCGGGGGCGAGCACCGGGGAGCTGTTTTTT
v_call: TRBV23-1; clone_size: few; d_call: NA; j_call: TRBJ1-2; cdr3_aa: CASSPSPRKKMGYTF; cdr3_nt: TGCGCCAGCAGTCCCTCCCCCCGGAAGAAGATGGGCTACACCTTC
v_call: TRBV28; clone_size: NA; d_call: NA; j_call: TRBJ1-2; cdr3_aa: CASSPQGPQRYGYTF; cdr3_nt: TGTGCCAGCAGTCCCCAGGGGCCGCAGCGCTACGGCTACACCTTC
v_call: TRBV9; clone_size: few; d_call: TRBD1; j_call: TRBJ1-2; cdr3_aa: CASSRQGYNYGYTF; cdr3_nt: TGTGCCAGCAGTCGACAGGGGTATAACTATGGCTACACCTTC
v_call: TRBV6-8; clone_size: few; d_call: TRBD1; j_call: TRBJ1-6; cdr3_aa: CASSSTGGRGNSPLHF; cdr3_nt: TGTGCCAGCAGTTCCACAGGGGGCAGAGGTAATTCACCCCTCCACTTT